This TCR beta chain was observed in a study of shared T cell receptors in the human thymus. With 0 bases removed from V and 14 bases from J, the gap between germline ends came to 9 bases. The CDR3 has 12 residues. Per germline, CDR1 SGDLS and CDR2 YYNGEE. Profiling relied on immunoSEQ multiplex PCR, and the TCRdb table lists in-frame clones only, not all of them. The top ten clones hold roughly 0.0087% of a sample with over 650,000 clones, around 87% of them seen once. In addition, the sample was reused for a study of human thymus T cells. That paper states: Infants, healthy and Finnish, who were having corrective surgery for congenital heart defects served as donors. Thymic resections from corrective heart surgery supplied the tissue.

The clonotype comes from a boy under two years old with a congenital heart defect. V usage is TRBV9 and J usage is TRBJ2-6, with D possibly matching TRBD1 (6 bases). The sequencing sample was made of thymocytes. Here the CDR3 DNA reads TGTGCCAGCAGCGTAGCTGGGGGCTTCCTGACTTTC. It is translated as CASSVAGGFLTF.